This is a list of T cell receptor beta chains from one sample in a study of blood T cell repertoires in COVID-19. Only in-frame clones appear in the TCRdb table, and some are missing; sequencing was by immunoSEQ multiplex PCR. The data show about 30,000 clones, with more than 75% seen just once and under 50% held by the top ten. What was sequenced was peripheral blood. The receptors come from a woman in her 70s with acute or convalescent COVID-19. The conserved cysteine and the conserved F or W are not part of the CDR3 here. Fields, in order: CDR3 length, clone size, D gene, J gene, V gene, CDR3 protein. A D gene is named only where the DNA matches it firmly. Expanded clones are given a class, and other clones once, few, many or no size at all.

>15|NA|TRBD1|TRBJ1-5|TRBV28
ASSRTGRALLDQPQH
>14|NA|TRBD1|TRBJ2-3|TRBV5-1
ASSLAQGAGTDTQY
>14|NA|NA|TRBJ1-3|TRBV2
ASSVAGGANRNTIY
>9|NA|NA|TRBJ2-7|TRBV13
ASSADYEQY
>13|NA|NA|TRBJ1-5|TRBV28
ASSSGFYSNQPQH
>15|NA|NA|TRBJ1-1|TRBV3-1/TRBV3-2
ASSHPKGPGCEAEAF
>11|NA|NA|TRBJ1-2|TRBV28
ASIRAGNYGYT
>13|NA|TRBD1|TRBJ2-2|TRBV2
ASRPDRAGTGELF
>12|NA|NA|TRBJ2-3|TRBV2
ASSGPVNTDTQY
>14|few|NA|TRBJ1-3|TRBV18
ASSPPVAQTGNTIY
>14|NA|TRBD2|TRBJ2-1|TRBV4-1
ASSQDGTSGLNEQF
>13|NA|NA|TRBJ1-2|TRBV5-6
ASSLITAANYGYT
>10|NA|NA|TRBJ1-2|TRBV28
ASSSGSSGYT
>16|NA|NA|TRBJ1-6|TRBV10-3
AISDPTVTGSYNSPLH
>13|NA|TRBD1|TRBJ1-4|TRBV11-2
ASSPWTGGDEKLF
>11|NA|NA|TRBJ2-3|TRBV10-2
ATGGPVTDTQY
>13|NA|TRBD1|TRBJ1-6|TRBV5-4
ASSQNTGERSPLH
>14|NA|TRBD1|TRBJ2-7|TRBV6-6
ASSADRDREFYEQY
>13|NA|NA|TRBJ2-5|TRBV7-2
ASSLVGGSWETQY
>9|NA|NA|TRBJ2-3|TRBV27
ASSLGDTQY
>13|NA|NA|TRBJ2-3|TRBV5-6
ASSPHGGVADTQY
>13|NA|NA|TRBJ2-5|TRBV4-2
ASSQEGRGGETQY
>11|NA|NA|TRBJ1-5|TRBV6-2/TRBV6-3
ASSYTGTQPQH
>10|NA|NA|TRBJ1-1|TRBV28
ASRIQGKEAF
>14|NA|TRBD1|TRBJ2-1|TRBV19
ASTRRGQGGYNEQF
>15|NA|TRBD2|TRBJ2-1|TRBV2
ASSEIEGGLGGVEQF
>15|NA|NA|TRBJ2-2|TRBV19
ASSRLVGSGSPGELF
>13|NA|TRBD1|TRBJ2-7|TRBV5-1
ASSTSHRGLYEQY
>15|NA|TRBD1|TRBJ1-2|TRBV4-3
ASSQGAMDRGLGGYT
>12|NA|NA|TRBJ2-3|TRBV6-5
ASSYEYGTDTQY
>12|NA|TRBD1|TRBJ1-4|TRBV27
ASSSHNRGGKLF
>14|few|TRBD2|TRBJ2-5|TRBV19
ASSTAGGRYKGTQY
>13|NA|TRBD1|TRBJ1-2|TRBV6-1
ASSDRQGSKDGYT
>11|NA|TRBD1|TRBJ1-2|TRBV28
ASSLWTGSGYT
>15|NA|TRBD2|TRBJ2-5|TRBV11-2
ASSLGASGGFKETQY
>16|NA|NA|TRBJ2-6|TRBV4-2
ASSRQIKVQSRANVLT
>14|few|NA|TRBJ2-5|TRBV7-3
ASRGRGGATARTQY
>11|NA|NA|TRBJ2-7|TRBV27
ASSFPDSYEQY
>14|NA|NA|TRBJ2-2|TRBV5-4
ASSLFRGADTGELF
>13|few|NA|TRBJ2-3|TRBV3-1/TRBV3-2
ASSQDWLTTDTQY
>13|NA|TRBD1|TRBJ2-7|TRBV19
ASSSPRDRPYEQY
>12|NA|NA|TRBJ2-2|TRBV28
ASSTIRNTGELF
>13|NA|TRBD1|TRBJ1-2|TRBV4-2
ASSMNRDSNYGYT
>16|NA|TRBD2|TRBJ2-3|TRBV15
ATSRSPLAGGSRDTQY
>10|NA|NA|TRBJ2-7|TRBV7-2
ASSSTYYEQY
>13|NA|NA|TRBJ1-5|TRBV6-1
ASSEFRLSNQPQH
>11|NA|TRBD1|TRBJ1-2|TRBV2
ASGTGGAGGYT
>14|once|TRBD2|TRBJ2-7|TRBV4-3
ASSQILAANLYEQY
>11|once|NA|TRBJ1-2|TRBV28
ASSPDGDYGYT
>14|NA|NA|TRBJ2-2|TRBV2
ASSLDSTSYTGELF
>13|NA|TRBD1|TRBJ2-1|TRBV7-2
ASSSRGTGNNEQF
>11|NA|TRBD1|TRBJ2-1|TRBV6-5
ASSSPDRGRVI
>15|NA|NA|TRBJ2-3|TRBV15
ATSRRSAVLGTDTQY